This TCR beta chain originates from a study of OX40 agonist ivuxolimab in advanced cancers. CDR3 length equals 14 residues. Trimming took 9 bases from V and 3 from J, leaving 14 bases between them. The germline CDR1 and CDR2 sequences are PRHDT and FYEKMQ (reference sequence). The data were produced by immunoSEQ multiplex PCR, yet TCRdb's version contains in-frame clones alone and is incomplete. Of tens of thousands of clones in the sample, around 83% were seen once. In this sample, this clone turned up once. This clonotype originated in an adult with an advanced solid tumor such as melanoma, head and neck, liver or kidney cancer. Sequencing was performed on CD4+ or CD8+ T cells sorted from blood, taken in a trial of the OX40 agonist ivuxolimab. The chain combines TRBV13 with TRBJ1-4; D remains unclear. CDR3: CASSVLRANEKLFF. CDR3 nucleotides: TGTGCCAGTAGTGTTCTCCGCGCTAATGAAAAACTGTTTTTT.